This entry lists 30 T cell receptor beta chains sequenced from one sample in a study of shared clonotypes between healthy human individuals. The data were produced by immunoSEQ multiplex PCR, yet TCRdb's version contains in-frame clones alone and is incomplete. The data hold over a million clones, with 75% to 80% observed a single time. Sequencing was carried out using memory CD4+ T cells from PBMCs. Regarding subset: CD45RA-negative fraction. Receptor source: a man aged 18 to 30 in good health. Some clones in this sample may be carry-over from other donors' samples.

This chain uses TRBV7-9 with TRBJ1-2; D is undetermined. Germline values: CDR1 SEHNR, CDR2 FQNEAQ (reference sequence). Trimming shortened V by 0 bases and J by 4 bases, and 15 bases separated the two germline ends. The CDR3 extends over 16 amino acids. CDR3 in amino acids: CASSLASSRSFYGYTF. The DNA for the CDR3 is TGTGCCAGCAGCTTAGCATCGTCCAGATCCTTCTATGGCTACACCTTC.

This clone was seen a few times. This chain connects TRBV7-9 to TRBJ1-1, with D hard to call. The V end lost 5 bases, the J end lost 8 bases, and 12 bases lay between the germline ends. CDR1 SEHNR and CDR2 FQNEAQ come from the germline V gene (reference sequence). The CDR3 sequence is 12 residues long. DNA of the CDR3: TGTGCCAGCAGCCCACTAGGGCGGGAAGCTTTCTTT. Encoded protein: CASSPLGREAFF.

CDR3 loop: CASSQPGLSYEQYF. The CDR3, as DNA: TGTGCCAGCAGTCAACCGGGACTTTCCTACGAGCAGTACTTC. The chain combines TRBV28 with TRBJ2-7, with D possibly matching TRBD2 (6 bases). The CDR3 covers 14 residues. V dropped 5 bases and J dropped 1 base, with 12 bases sitting between them. Per the germline V gene, CDR1 is MDHEN and CDR2 is SYDVKM.

A single count supports this clone. In DNA, the CDR3 is TGCGCCAGCAGCTTGCACGGACAGGGGTCCTCCTACGAGCAGTACTTC. It is translated as CASSLHGQGSSYEQYF. This chain connects TRBV5-1 to TRBJ2-7, with TRBD1 matching over 9 bases. Germline CDR1 is SGHRS and CDR2 is YFSETQ. The CDR3 is made up of 16 amino acids. V lost 1 base to trimming and J lost 0 bases; unmatched junction nucleotides: 5. The full variable domain, with the rest looked up from reference TRBV5-1 and TRBJ2-7, is KAGVTQTPRYLIKTRGQQVTLSCSPISGHRSVSWYQQTPGQGLQFLFEYFSETQRNKGNFPGRFSGRQFSNSRSEMNVSTLELGDSALYLCASSLHGQGSSYEQYFGPGTRLTVT.

Comment on this clone: In the same sample, other DNA sequences code for this CDR3. This sequence joins TRBV5-1 and TRBJ2-2; D is perhaps TRBD1 (6 bases). This CDR3 contains 13 residues. Looked up from germline, CDR1 is SGHRS and CDR2 is YFSETQ. The V and J ends lost 1 base and 5 bases respectively, with 6 bases between them. The CDR3 DNA follows: TGCGCCAGCAGCTTGCAGGGGACCGGGGAGCTGTTTTTT. Protein sequence: CASSLQGTGELFF.

The V gene is TRBV15, the J gene TRBJ2-2; 11 bases fit TRBD2. V lost 0 bases to trimming and J lost 8 bases; unmatched junction nucleotides: 5. The CDR3 is 16 amino acids. Germline V gives CDR1 LNHNV, CDR2 YYDKDF (reference sequence). This CDR3 is CATSREASGRRGELFF. CDR3 DNA: TGTGCCACCAGCAGAGAGGCTAGCGGGAGGCGGGGGGAGCTGTTTTTT.

This clone was observed a few times. J is TRBJ2-7 and V is TRBV2; 11 bases are a match to TRBD1. Germline V CDR1 and CDR2: SNHLY, FYNNEI. Germline trimming cut 5 bases from V and 6 bases from J; bases unmatched to any gene: 6. This CDR3 contains 14 residues. Here the CDR3 reads CASSRTGTGGEQYF. In DNA, the CDR3 is TGTGCCAGCAGTAGAACCGGGACAGGGGGCGAGCAGTACTTC. The whole variable domain, remainder taken from reference TRBV2 and TRBJ2-7, is EPEVTQTPSHQVTQMGQEVILRCVPISNHLYFYWYRQILGQKVEFLVSFYNNEISEKSEIFDDQFSVERPDGSNFTLKIRSTKLEDSAMYFCASSRTGTGGEQYFGPGTRLTVT.

In the case of this clone: A far larger clone is one nucleotide away, so this likely arose from a read error. The chain recombines TRBV7-9 with TRBJ2-2; weak D call: TRBD2 (6 bases). The germline V gene encodes CDR1 SEHNR and CDR2 FQNEAQ (reference sequence). This CDR3 contains 16 residues. The CDR3 spells CTSRPFTGLNTGELFF. The CDR3 nucleotides are TGTACCAGCAGACCCTTCACGGGACTTAACACCGGGGAGCTGTTTTTT.

This clone turned up a few times. The chain employs TRBV6-1 and TRBJ2-3; 15 bases agree with TRBD2. With V trimmed by 10 bases and J by 5 bases, 7 bases remained unmatched. CDR3 size: 15 residues. The germline gives CDR1 MNHNS, CDR2 SASEGT. The CDR3: CATFAGLAGGDTQYF. The CDR3 DNA sequence: TGTGCCACCTTCGCGGGACTAGCGGGAGGAGATACGCAGTATTTT.

V and J are TRBV5-1 and TRBJ2-5; TRBD2 matches 11 bases. With V trimmed by 2 bases and J by 5 bases, 8 bases remained unmatched. This CDR3 spans 16 amino acids. CDR1 is SGHRS, CDR2 YFSETQ, per germline. CDR3 loop: CASSFALAGEIETQYF. The CDR3 DNA is TGCGCCAGCAGCTTTGCACTAGCGGGAGAGATCGAGACCCAGTACTTC.

This clone was seen only once. This chain links TRBV7-2 with TRBJ2-4; D possibly matches TRBD1 or TRBD2 (6 bases each). Germline V gene lookup returns CDR1 SGHTA and CDR2 FQGNSA. The ends were cut back, 5 bases at V and 2 bases at J, with 16 bases in the middle. This CDR3 has 16 amino acids. CDR3 in DNA: TGTGCCAGCAGCCCCCGGTGGGGGGCCTCCAAAAACATTCAGTACTTC. The encoded protein is CASSPRWGASKNIQYF. Complete variable domain (other parts from reference TRBV7-2 and TRBJ2-4): GAGVSQSPSNKVTEKGKDVELRCDPISGHTALYWYRQSLGQGLEFLIYFQGNSAPDKSGLPSDRFSAERTGGSVSTLTIQRTQQEDSAVYLCASSPRWGASKNIQYFGAGTRLSVL.

This chain joins TRBV28 and TRBJ2-7; D possibly corresponds to TRBD1 (5 bases). The CDR3 is made up of 13 amino acids. V dropped 2 bases and J dropped 9 bases, with 14 bases sitting between them. Germline V gene lookup returns CDR1 MDHEN and CDR2 SYDVKM. The CDR3 is CASSLLPAQGQYF. CDR3 in DNA: TGTGCCAGCAGTTTACTCCCAGCGCAGGGGCAGTACTTC.

The genes are TRBV28 and TRBJ2-5, with 11 bases lining up with TRBD2. The CDR3 is 15 residues long. Per germline, CDR1 MDHEN and CDR2 SYDVKM. The ends lost 5 bases at V and 6 bases at J; junction bases unmatched: 8. In nucleotides, the CDR3 is TGTGCCAGCAGTACTAGCGGGAGTCAAGGAAAGACCCAGTACTTC. Translated, it gives CASSTSGSQGKTQYF.

The chain joins TRBV28 to TRBJ1-1, with TRBD1 matching 7 bases. After removal of 8 bases from V and 2 bases from J, the junction contained 5 bases not matched to a gene. Germline V gene lookup returns CDR1 MDHEN and CDR2 SYDVKM. The CDR3 has 13 amino acids. The CDR3 region has the DNA TGTGCCAGCGGCAGGGGGGTAAACACTGAAGCTTTCTTT. Residues: CASGRGVNTEAFF.

The chain combines TRBV2 with TRBJ1-1, with 10 bases identical to TRBD1. This CDR3 contains 14 residues. Germline V gene lookup returns CDR1 SNHLY and CDR2 FYNNEI. Trimming removed 7 bases from V and 3 bases from J; junction bases left unmatched: 5. In DNA form, the CDR3 reads TGTGCCAGCAACCGGGACAGGGGTGACACTGAAGCTTTCTTT. Its protein is CASNRDRGDTEAFF.

This clone has just a few counts. The chain joins TRBV5-4 to TRBJ2-1; 7 bases map to TRBD1. The ends lost 9 bases at V and 5 bases at J; junction bases unmatched: 5. The CDR3 totals 12 residues. The germline gives CDR1 SGHNT, CDR2 YYREEE (reference sequence). The CDR3 reads CAISTGDNEQFF. The CDR3 nucleotides are TGTGCCATATCCACAGGGGACAATGAGCAGTTCTTC. The full variable domain, in which reference TRBV5-4 and TRBJ2-1 provide the parts outside the CDR3, is ETGVTQSPTHLIKTRGQQVTLRCSSQSGHNTVSWYQQALGQGPQFIFQYYREEENGRGNFPPRFSGLQFPNYSSELNVNALELDDSALYLCAISTGDNEQFFGPGTRLTVL.

This clone is a singleton in its sample. V gene TRBV2 combines with J gene TRBJ2-5, with a possible D match to TRBD2 (6 bases). V was pared by 5 bases and J by 4 bases, with 14 bases between. From germline, CDR1 is SNHLY and CDR2 FYNNEI. The CDR3 is 14 residues long. This CDR3 reads CASSRGNPIETQYF. The CDR3 DNA is TGTGCCAGCAGTCGCGGGAATCCCATAGAGACCCAGTACTTC. Complete variable domain (other parts from reference TRBV2 and TRBJ2-5): EPEVTQTPSHQVTQMGQEVILRCVPISNHLYFYWYRQILGQKVEFLVSFYNNEISEKSEIFDDQFSVERPDGSNFTLKIRSTKLEDSAMYFCASSRGNPIETQYFGPGTRLLVL.

The rearrangement joins TRBV5-1 to TRBJ2-2; 11 bases are shared with TRBD2. V gave up 0 bases and J gave up 4 bases; unmatched junction bases: 5. The CDR3 length is 17 residues. Germline CDR1 and CDR2: SGHRS and YFSETQ. CDR3 coding DNA: TGCGCCAGCAGCTTGGTAGCGGGAGGGCCAAGCACCGGGGAGCTGTTTTTT. It codes for CASSLVAGGPSTGELFF.

This chain joins TRBV5-8 and TRBJ1-3, with 9 bases lining up with TRBD1. Germline CDR1 is SGHTS and CDR2 is YDEGEE. The V and J ends lost 5 bases and 2 bases, in that order; junction bases with no gene match: 5. The CDR3 sequence is 15 residues long. In DNA, the CDR3 is TGTGCCAGCAGACTCGGGACAGGGCCTGGAAACACCATATATTTT. This sequence encodes CASRLGTGPGNTIYF.

The J gene is TRBJ1-3, the V gene TRBV9; weak D call: TRBD1 (6 bases). V was trimmed by 4 bases and J by 0 bases, leaving 11 bases between them. The length of the CDR3 is 15 residues. Germline values: CDR1 SGDLS, CDR2 YYNGEE. CDR3 DNA sequence: TGTGCCAGCAGCCCAGGGACAACCTCTGGAAACACCATATATTTT. Translating it yields CASSPGTTSGNTIYF.

Worth noting for this clone: Other DNA sequences within the sample encode an identical CDR3. The V and J genes are TRBV5-1 and TRBJ2-2, with D perhaps TRBD1 (6 bases). The CDR3 loop spans 15 amino acids. Trimming took 2 bases from V and 0 from J, leaving 8 bases between them. The germline CDR1 and CDR2 sequences are SGHRS and YFSETQ. The CDR3 nucleotides are TGCGCCAGCAGCTTACAGGGTCCGAACACCGGGGAGCTGTTTTTT. This gives the protein CASSLQGPNTGELFF.

This clone has a handful of counts. Other DNA sequences from this sample encode an identical CDR3 as well. This rearrangement joins TRBV4-1 to TRBJ1-2; TRBD1 agrees at 8 bases. From germline, CDR1 is MGHRA and CDR2 YSYEKL. The V and J ends lost 1 base and 7 bases, in that order; junction bases with no gene match: 2. This CDR3 region has 13 residues. CDR3 coding DNA: TGCGCCAGCAGCCAAGGACAGGGGTTTGGCTACACCTTC. It is translated as CASSQGQGFGYTF.

This clone has only one observation. The rearrangement links TRBV9 to TRBJ2-1, with 11 bases identical to TRBD2. This CDR3 is 18 amino acids long. Unmatched junction bases numbered 9, after V lost 4 bases and J lost 0 bases. Germline CDR1 is SGDLS and CDR2 is YYNGEE. The CDR3 DNA reads as TGTGCCAGCAGCCACGGACTAGCGGGTCCGAGCTCCTACAATGAGCAGTTCTTC. Its protein product is CASSHGLAGPSSYNEQFF. Together with reference TRBV9 and TRBJ2-1, the CDR3 gives the full variable domain: DSGVTQTPKHLITATGQRVTLRCSPRSGDLSVYWYQQSLDQGLQFLIQYYNGEERAKGNILERFSAQQFPDLHSELNLSSLELGDSALYFCASSHGLAGPSSYNEQFFGPGTRLTVL.

V is TRBV18 and J is TRBJ2-2; tentative D call: TRBD2 (5 bases). This CDR3 is 17 amino acids long. Looked up from germline, CDR1 is KGHSH and CDR2 is LQKENI. V lost 6 bases and J lost 7, with 24 bases in between. CDR3 residues: CASSPYSLRVEHGELFF. CDR3 sequence (DNA): TGTGCCAGCTCCCCCTACTCTCTGCGGGTGGAGCACGGGGAGCTGTTTTTT. Supplemented by reference TRBV18 and TRBJ2-2, the full variable domain reads NAGVMQNPRHLVRRRGQEARLRCSPMKGHSHVYWYRQLPEEGLKFMVYLQKENIIDESGMPKERFSAEFPKEGPSILRIQQVVRGDSAAYFCASSPYSLRVEHGELFFGEGSRLTVL.

A word on this clone: This sequence may be a read error, since a much larger clone differs from it by one base. At the DNA level, this CDR3 is encoded by other sequences in the same sample as well. J is TRBJ1-1 and V is TRBV28, with TRBD1 as a possible D gene (6 bases). The CDR3 extends over 13 amino acids. Germline V CDR1 and CDR2: MDHEN, SYDVKM. With 6 bases removed from V and 10 bases from J, the gap between germline ends came to 18 bases. The CDR3, as DNA: TGTGCCAGCAGGAAGACGGCCGGGACATTAGCTTTCTTT. Its translation: CASRKTAGTLAFF.

V gene TRBV6-1 combines with J gene TRBJ2-1; tentative D call: TRBD1 (6 bases). V lost 10 bases, J lost 7 bases, and 23 bases lay in between. This CDR3 spans 15 amino acids. Germline CDR1 MNHNS, CDR2 SASEGT. CDR3 region: CATKDSRRPRNEQFF. CDR3 sequence (DNA): TGTGCCACCAAGGACAGCCGAAGACCTCGGAATGAGCAGTTCTTC.

The rearrangement joins TRBV4-1 to TRBJ1-4, with D hard to call. This CDR3 spans 15 amino acids. Germline CDR1 is MGHRA and CDR2 is YSYEKL. The ends were cut back, 0 bases at V and 5 bases at J, with 10 bases in the middle. CDR3 amino acids: CASSQEGLGNEKLFF. The DNA of the CDR3 is TGCGCCAGCAGCCAAGAAGGGTTGGGGAATGAAAAACTGTTTTTT.

This clone was counted many times. The chain employs TRBV7-2 and TRBJ2-3; D not resolved. V was shortened by 7 bases and J by 5 bases, with 16 bases between the two germline ends. The CDR3 extends over 14 amino acids. CDR1 is SGHTA and CDR2 is FQGNSA in the germline V gene. CDR3 nucleotide sequence: TGTGCCAGCACCCCGGGCCAACCGGGAGATACGCAGTATTTT. Translation gives CASTPGQPGDTQYF.

This chain joins TRBV10-3 and TRBJ2-6; D might be TRBD1 (6 bases). V gave up 4 bases and J gave up 0 bases, with 16 bases separating them. The CDR3 is made up of 18 amino acids. Germline CDR1 reads ENHRY; CDR2 reads SYGVKD. CDR3 sequence reads: CAISVRGPSSSGANVLTF. The CDR3, as DNA: TGTGCCATCAGTGTCAGGGGCCCTAGTAGCTCTGGGGCCAACGTCCTGACTTTC.

V and J are TRBV28 and TRBJ1-2; TRBD1 matches at 10 bases. Looked up from germline, CDR1 is MDHEN and CDR2 is SYDVKM. V lost 7 bases and J lost 7; bases outside the gene matches: 9. The CDR3 contains 14 residues. The CDR3 DNA is TGTGCCAGCATACGGGACAGGGGTTCTGGTGGCTACACCTTC. Protein sequence: CASIRDRGSGGYTF.